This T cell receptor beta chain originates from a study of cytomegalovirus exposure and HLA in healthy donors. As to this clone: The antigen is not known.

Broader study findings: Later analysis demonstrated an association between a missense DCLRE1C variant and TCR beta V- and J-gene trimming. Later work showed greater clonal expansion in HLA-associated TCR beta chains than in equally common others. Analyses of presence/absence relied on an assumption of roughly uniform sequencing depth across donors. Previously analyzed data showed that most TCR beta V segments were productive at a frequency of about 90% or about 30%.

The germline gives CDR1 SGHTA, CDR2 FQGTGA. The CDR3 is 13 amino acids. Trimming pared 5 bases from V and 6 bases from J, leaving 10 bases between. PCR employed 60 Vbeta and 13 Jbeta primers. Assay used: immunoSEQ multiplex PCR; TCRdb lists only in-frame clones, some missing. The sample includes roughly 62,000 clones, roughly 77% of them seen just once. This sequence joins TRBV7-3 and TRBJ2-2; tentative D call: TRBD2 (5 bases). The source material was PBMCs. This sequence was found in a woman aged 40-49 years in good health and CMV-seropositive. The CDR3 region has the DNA TGTGCCAGCAGCCGGGATAGGGCCGGGGAGCTGTTTTTT. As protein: CASSRDRAGELFF.